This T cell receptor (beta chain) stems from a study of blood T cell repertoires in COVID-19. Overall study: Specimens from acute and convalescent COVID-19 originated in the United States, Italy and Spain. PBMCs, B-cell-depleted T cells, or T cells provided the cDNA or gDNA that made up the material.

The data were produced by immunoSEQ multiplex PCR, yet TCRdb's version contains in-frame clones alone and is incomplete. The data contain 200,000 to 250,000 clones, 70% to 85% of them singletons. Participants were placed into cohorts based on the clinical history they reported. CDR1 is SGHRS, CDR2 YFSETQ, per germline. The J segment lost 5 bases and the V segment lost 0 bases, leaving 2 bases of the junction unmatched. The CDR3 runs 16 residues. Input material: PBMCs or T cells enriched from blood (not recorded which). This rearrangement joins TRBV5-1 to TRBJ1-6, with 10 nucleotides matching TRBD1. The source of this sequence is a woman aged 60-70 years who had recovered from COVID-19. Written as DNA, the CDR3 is TGCGCCAGCAGCTTGGAGACAGGGGGCAATAATTCACCCCTCCACTTT. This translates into CASSLETGGNNSPLHF.